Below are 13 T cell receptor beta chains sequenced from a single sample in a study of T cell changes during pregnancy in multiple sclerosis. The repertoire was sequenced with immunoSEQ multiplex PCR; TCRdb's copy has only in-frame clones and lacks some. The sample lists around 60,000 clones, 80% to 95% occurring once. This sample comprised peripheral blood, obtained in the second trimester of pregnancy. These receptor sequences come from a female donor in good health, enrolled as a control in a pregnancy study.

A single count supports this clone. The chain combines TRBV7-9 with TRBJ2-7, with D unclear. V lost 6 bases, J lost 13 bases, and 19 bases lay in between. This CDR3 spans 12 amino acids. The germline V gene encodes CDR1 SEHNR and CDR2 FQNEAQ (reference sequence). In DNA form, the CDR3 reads TGTGCCAGCAGTGTTCTAGAGGCCTTAAATTACTTC. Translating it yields CASSVLEALNYF.

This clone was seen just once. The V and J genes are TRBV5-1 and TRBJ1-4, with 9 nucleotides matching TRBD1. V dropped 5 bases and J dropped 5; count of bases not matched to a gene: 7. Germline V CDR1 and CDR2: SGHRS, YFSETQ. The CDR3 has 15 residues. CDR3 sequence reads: CASRGKTGGNEKLFF. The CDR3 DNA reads TGCGCCAGCAGAGGGAAGACAGGGGGGAATGAAAAACTGTTTTTT. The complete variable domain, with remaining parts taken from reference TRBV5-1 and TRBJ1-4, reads KAGVTQTPRYLIKTRGQQVTLSCSPISGHRSVSWYQQTPGQGLQFLFEYFSETQRNKGNFPGRFSGRQFSNSRSEMNVSTLELGDSALYLCASRGKTGGNEKLFFGSGTQLSVL.

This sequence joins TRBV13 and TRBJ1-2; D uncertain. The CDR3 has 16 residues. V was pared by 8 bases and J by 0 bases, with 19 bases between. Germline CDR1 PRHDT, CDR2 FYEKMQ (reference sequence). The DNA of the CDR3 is TGTGCCAGCCTCAGGCGGGGAGCCATAGCTAACTATGGCTACACCTTC. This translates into CASLRRGAIANYGYTF.

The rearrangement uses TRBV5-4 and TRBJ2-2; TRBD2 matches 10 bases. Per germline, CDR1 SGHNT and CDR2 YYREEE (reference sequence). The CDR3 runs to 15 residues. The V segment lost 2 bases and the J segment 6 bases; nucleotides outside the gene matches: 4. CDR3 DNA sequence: TGTGCCAGCAGCTTTTTAACTAGCGGGGCCGGGGAGCTGTTTTTT. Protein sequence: CASSFLTSGAGELFF.

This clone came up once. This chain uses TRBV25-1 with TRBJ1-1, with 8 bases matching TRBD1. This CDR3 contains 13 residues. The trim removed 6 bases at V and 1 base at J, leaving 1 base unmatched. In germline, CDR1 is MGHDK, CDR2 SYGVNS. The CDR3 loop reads CASRGQGNTEAFF. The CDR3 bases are TGTGCCAGCAGAGGACAGGGGAACACTGAAGCTTTCTTT.

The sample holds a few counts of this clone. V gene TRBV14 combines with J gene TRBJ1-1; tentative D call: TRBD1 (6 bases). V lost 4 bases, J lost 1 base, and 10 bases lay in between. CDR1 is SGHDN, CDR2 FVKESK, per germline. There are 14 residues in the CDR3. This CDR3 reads CASSPPGANTEAFF. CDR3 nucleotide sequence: TGTGCCAGCAGCCCCCCAGGGGCGAACACTGAAGCTTTCTTT. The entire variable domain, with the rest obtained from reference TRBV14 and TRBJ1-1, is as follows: EAGVTQFPSHSVIEKGQTVTLRCDPISGHDNLYWYRRVMGKEIKFLLHFVKESKQDESGMPNNRFLAERTGGTYSTLKVQPAELEDSGVYFCASSPPGANTEAFFGQGTRLTVV.

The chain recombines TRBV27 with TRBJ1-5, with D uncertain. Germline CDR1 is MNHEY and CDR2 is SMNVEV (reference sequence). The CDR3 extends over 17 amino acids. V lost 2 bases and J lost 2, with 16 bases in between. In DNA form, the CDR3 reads TGTGCCAGCAGTTTAACCTTCGAACCGGAGGGCAATCAGCCCCAGCATTTT. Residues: CASSLTFEPEGNQPQHF.

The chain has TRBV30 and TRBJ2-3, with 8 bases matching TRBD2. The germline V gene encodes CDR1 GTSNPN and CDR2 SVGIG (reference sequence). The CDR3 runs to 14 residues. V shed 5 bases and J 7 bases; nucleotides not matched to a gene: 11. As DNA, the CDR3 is TGTGCCTGGCGGACGGCGGGAGGATCATATACGCAGTATTTT. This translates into CAWRTAGGSYTQYF.

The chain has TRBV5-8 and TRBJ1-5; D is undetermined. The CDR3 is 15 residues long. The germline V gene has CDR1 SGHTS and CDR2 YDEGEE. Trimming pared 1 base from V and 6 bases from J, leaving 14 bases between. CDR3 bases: TGTGCCAGCAGCTTGTTGTCGGGGAGAACTCAGCCCCAGCATTTT. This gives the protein CASSLLSGRTQPQHF.

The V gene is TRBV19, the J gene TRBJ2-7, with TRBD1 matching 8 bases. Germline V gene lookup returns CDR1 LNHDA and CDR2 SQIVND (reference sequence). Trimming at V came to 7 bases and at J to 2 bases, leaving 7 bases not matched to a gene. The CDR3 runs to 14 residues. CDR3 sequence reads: CASKKDRAAYEQYF. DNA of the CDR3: TGTGCCAGTAAAAAGGACAGGGCTGCCTACGAGCAGTACTTC.

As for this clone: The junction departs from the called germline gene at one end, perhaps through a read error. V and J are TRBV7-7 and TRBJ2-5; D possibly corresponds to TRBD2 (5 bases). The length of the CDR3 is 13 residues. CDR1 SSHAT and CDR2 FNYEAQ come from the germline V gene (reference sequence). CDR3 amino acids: CASSSGNQETQYF. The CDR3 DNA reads TGTGCTAGCAGCTCCGGGAACCAAGAGACCCAGTACTTC.

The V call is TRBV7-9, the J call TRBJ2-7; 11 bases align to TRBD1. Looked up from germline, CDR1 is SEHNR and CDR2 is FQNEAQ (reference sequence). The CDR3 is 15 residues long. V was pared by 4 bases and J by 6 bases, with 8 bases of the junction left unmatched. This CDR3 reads CASSSSGTGGSEQYF. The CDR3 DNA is TGTGCCAGCAGCTCGTCAGGGACAGGGGGTAGCGAGCAGTACTTC.

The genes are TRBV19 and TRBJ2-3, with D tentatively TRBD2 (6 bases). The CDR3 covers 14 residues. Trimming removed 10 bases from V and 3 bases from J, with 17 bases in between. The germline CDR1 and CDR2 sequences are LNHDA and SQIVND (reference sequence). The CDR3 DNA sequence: TGTGCCACGTCCCGTGCGGGAAAGACAGATACGCAGTATTTT. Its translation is CATSRAGKTDTQYF.